This T cell receptor (beta chain) was identified during a study of blood T cell repertoires in COVID-19. Sequencing used immunoSEQ multiplex PCR; TCRdb keeps in-frame clones, though not all of them. Here the sample spans approximately 150,000 clones, approximately 86% being singletons. V lost 5 bases and J 4 bases, leaving 12 bases between the germline ends. Per germline, CDR1 MNHEY and CDR2 SMNVEV (reference sequence). The CDR3 has 15 residues. The gene calls are TRBV27 and TRBJ2-6; TRBD1 is a possible D gene (6 bases). This TCR was recovered from a man aged 70-80 years with acute or convalescent COVID-19. Sequences were obtained from peripheral blood. CDR3 residues: CASSSLQGGANVLTF. The CDR3 DNA is TGTGCCAGCAGTAGCCTCCAGGGGGGGGCCAACGTCCTGACTTTC.